The clone carrying this T cell receptor beta chain was seen just once. The target antigen is unknown. The sample is drawn from a study of shared clonotypes between healthy human individuals. General study points: Memory subsets had estimated richness that was generally smaller than that of naive subsets.

CDR1 is LNHDA, CDR2 SQIVND, per germline (reference sequence). The V end lost 0 bases, the J end lost 1 base, and 19 bases lay between the germline ends. CDR3 size: 20 residues. The authors ran the assay at deep level. The data were produced by immunoSEQ multiplex PCR, yet TCRdb's version contains in-frame clones alone and is incomplete. The sample gives roughly 1,100,000 clones, under 80% of which show up once; around 1.4% is in the top ten. The chain has TRBV19 and TRBJ2-6; D is unclear. The sequence derives from a young man in good health. The sequenced sample consisted of memory CD4+ T cells sorted from blood. Subset indicated: CD45RA-negative fraction. CDR3 coding DNA: TGTGCCAGTAGTATAGATCAACAGTTTATATCCTTATCTGGGGCCAACGTCCTGACTTTC. Protein: CASSIDQQFISLSGANVLTF.